Sequencing of this T cell receptor beta chain was carried out in a study of blood T cell repertoires in COVID-19. Study as a whole: There were acute and convalescent COVID-19 samples, and they came from the United States, Italy and Spain. Sample material is recorded as cDNA or gDNA derived from T cells, B-cell-depleted T cells, or PBMCs.

Germline V gene lookup returns CDR1 MNHNS and CDR2 SASEGT. This CDR3 has 15 residues. J gave up 1 base and V 3 bases, and 5 bases lay outside the gene matches. In the study's own analysis: Amplified reference gene primers provided the basis for estimating nucleated cell counts. Clones were sequenced by immunoSEQ multiplex PCR, and TCRdb holds only the in-frame ones, with some missing. That table furnishes V, J and clone size, whereas the DNA furnished D and trimming. The sample records 470,000 or so clones, 70% to 90% being singletons. This receptor was identified in a human donor in a cohort sampled during active COVID-19. Sequenced: peripheral blood. The gene calls are TRBV6-1 and TRBJ1-1; 7 nucleotides agree with TRBD1. The CDR3: CASSEQTGENTEAFF. CDR3 nucleotides: TGTGCCAGCAGTGAGCAAACAGGGGAGAACACTGAAGCTTTCTTT.